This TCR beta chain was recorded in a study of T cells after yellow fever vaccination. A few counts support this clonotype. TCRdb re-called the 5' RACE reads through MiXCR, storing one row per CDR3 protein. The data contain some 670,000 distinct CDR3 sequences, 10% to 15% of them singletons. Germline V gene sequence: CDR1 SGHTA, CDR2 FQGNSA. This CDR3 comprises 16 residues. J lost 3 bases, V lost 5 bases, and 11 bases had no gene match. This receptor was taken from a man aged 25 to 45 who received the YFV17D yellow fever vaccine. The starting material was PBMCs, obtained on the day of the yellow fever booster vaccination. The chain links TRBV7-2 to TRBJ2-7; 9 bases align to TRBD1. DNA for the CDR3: TGTGCCAGCAGCCTCGCCGCGACAGGGGGTAGCTACGAGCAGTACTTC. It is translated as CASSLAATGGSYEQYF.